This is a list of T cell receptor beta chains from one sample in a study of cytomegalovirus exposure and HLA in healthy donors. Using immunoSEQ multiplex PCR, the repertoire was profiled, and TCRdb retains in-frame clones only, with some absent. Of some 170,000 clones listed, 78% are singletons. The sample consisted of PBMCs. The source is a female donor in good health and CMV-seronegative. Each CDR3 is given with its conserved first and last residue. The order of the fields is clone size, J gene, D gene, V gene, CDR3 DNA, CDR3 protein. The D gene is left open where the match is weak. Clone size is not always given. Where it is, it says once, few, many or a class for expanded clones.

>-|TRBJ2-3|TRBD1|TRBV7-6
TGTGCCAGCAGCACCCAGGGGGCGCGAACAGATACGCAGTATTTT
CASSTQGARTDTQYF
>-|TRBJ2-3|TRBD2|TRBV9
TGTGCCAGCAGCGTAGGTGCGGGAGGGCCGATTCGTACAGATACGCAGTATTTT
CASSVGAGGPIRTDTQYF
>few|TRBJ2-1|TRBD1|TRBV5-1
TGCGCCAGTTCCCGGGACAGGGTCAATGAGCAGTTCTTC
CASSRDRVNEQFF
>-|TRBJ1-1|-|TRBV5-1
TGCGCCAGCAGCTTGGTGGAGGGGAACACTGAAGCTTTCTTT
CASSLVEGNTEAFF
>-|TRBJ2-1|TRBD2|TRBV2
TGTGCCAGCACGGCTAGCGGGTTGACTGAGCAGTTCTTC
CASTASGLTEQFF
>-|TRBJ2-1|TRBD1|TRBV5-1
TGCGCCAGCAGCTTCGCCTGGGACAGGGGGAATCTGGCGGGAGTCTTCAATGAGCAGTTCTTC
CASSFAWDRGNLAGVFNEQFF
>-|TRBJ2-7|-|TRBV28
TGTGCCAGCAGCCTCTTGGGAGGAAACGAGCAGTACTTC
CASSLLGGNEQYF
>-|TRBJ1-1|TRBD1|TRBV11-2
TGTGCCAGCAGCTTACGGACAGGAAACACTGAAGCTTTCTTT
CASSLRTGNTEAFF
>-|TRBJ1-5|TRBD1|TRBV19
TGTGCCAGTAGCCCGAACAGGGGGTTGATAAGCAATCAGCCCCAGCATTTT
CASSPNRGLISNQPQHF
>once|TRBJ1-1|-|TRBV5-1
TGCGCCAGCAGCCTGGACCCACGGGGCACTGAAGCTTTCTTT
CASSLDPRGTEAFF
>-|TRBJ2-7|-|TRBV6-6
TGTGCCAGCAGTTACTCGAGCCGGGTCGAGCAGTACTTC
CASSYSSRVEQYF
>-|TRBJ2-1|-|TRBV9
TGTGCCAGCAGCGTAGGGGACTCCCACAATGAGCAGTTCTTC
CASSVGDSHNEQFF
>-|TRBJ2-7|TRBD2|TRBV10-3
TGTGCCATCAGCCCGACTAGCGGGAGGACGCTAGGCTACGAGCAGTACTTC
CAISPTSGRTLGYEQYF
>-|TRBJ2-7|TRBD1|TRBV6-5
TGTGCCAGCAGTTACAGAGGGACAGGGTACTCCTACGAGCAGTACTTC
CASSYRGTGYSYEQYF
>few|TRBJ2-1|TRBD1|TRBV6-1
TGTGCCAGCTGGAGGACAGGCTACAATGAGCAGTTCTTC
CASWRTGYNEQFF
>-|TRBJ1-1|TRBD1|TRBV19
TGTGCCAGTAGTATACGACAGGGGGTGAGGACTGAAGCTTTCTTT
CASSIRQGVRTEAFF
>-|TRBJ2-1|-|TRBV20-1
TGCGGCCCGCGACGGGATAGTGAGCAGTTCTTC
CGPRRDSEQFF
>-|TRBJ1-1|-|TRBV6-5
TGTGCCAGCAGTCTCCAGGGGAACACTGAAGCTTTCTTT
CASSLQGNTEAFF
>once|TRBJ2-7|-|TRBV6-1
TGTGCCAGCAGCCGGGGGACCTACGAGCAGTACTTC
CASSRGTYEQYF
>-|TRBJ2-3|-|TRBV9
TGTGCCAGCACAACAGGGCTAAGTGAGACAGATACGCAGTATTTT
CASTTGLSETDTQYF
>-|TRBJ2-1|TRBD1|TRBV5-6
TGTGCCAGCAGGCCGAGGGGGCCTTACAATGAGCAGTTCTTC
CASRPRGPYNEQFF
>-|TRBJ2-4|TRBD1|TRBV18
TGTGCCAGCTCACCACAGGGGGCTATAAACATTCAGTACTTC
CASSPQGAINIQYF
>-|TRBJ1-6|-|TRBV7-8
TGTGCCAGCAGCCTCTCTCGGACAGATTATTCACCCCTCCACTTT
CASSLSRTDYSPLHF
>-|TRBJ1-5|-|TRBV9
TGTGCCAGCAGCGTAGGCACAGCTAGCAATCAGCCCCAGCATTTT
CASSVGTASNQPQHF
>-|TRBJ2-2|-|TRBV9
TGTGCCAGCAGCGCAGAGACTAGGGGCACCGGGGAGCTGTTTTTT
CASSAETRGTGELFF
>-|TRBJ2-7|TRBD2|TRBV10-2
TGCGCCAGCAGTGAGTCGTTGGGGGGGGGAGCAGGCGAGCAGTACTTC
CASSESLGGGAGEQYF
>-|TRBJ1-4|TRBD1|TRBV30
TGTGCCTGGAGGCGACAGGGACCGAATGAAAAACTGTTTTTT
CAWRRQGPNEKLFF
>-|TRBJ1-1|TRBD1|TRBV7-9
TGTGCCAGCAGGGACAGGGTCGCCCACACTGAAGCTTTCTTT
CASRDRVAHTEAFF
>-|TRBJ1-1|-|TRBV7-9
TGTGCCAGCAGCTTAAGGGGCGGTATGAACACTGAAGCTTTCTTT
CASSLRGGMNTEAFF
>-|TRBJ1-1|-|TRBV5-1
TGCGCCAGCAGCTTGGCCGCTGGAGGGGACACTGAAGCTTTCTTT
CASSLAAGGDTEAFF
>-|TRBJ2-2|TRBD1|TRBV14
TGTGCCAGCAGACCGGGACAGGGGGACACCGGGGAGCTGTTTTTT
CASRPGQGDTGELFF
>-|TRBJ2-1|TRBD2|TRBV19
TGTGCCAGTAGTACCCTAGCGGACCCCTCCTACAATGAGCAGTTCTTC
CASSTLADPSYNEQFF
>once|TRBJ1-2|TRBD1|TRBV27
TGTGCCAGCAGTTATACGACAGGGGGCACGTATGGCTACACCTTC
CASSYTTGGTYGYTF
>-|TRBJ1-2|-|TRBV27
TGTGCCAGCAGTCCCCCCATGGGAGGCTACATCTTC
CASSPPMGGYIF
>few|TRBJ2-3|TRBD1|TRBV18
TGTGCCAGCTCACCGATAGGGGGCCCCACAGATACGCAGTATTTT
CASSPIGGPTDTQYF
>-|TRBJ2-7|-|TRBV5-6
TGTGCCAGCAGTCATGGGGGACACGGATCCTACGAGCAGTACTTC
CASSHGGHGSYEQYF
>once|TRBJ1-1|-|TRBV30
TGTGCCTGGAGGGTCCTTACAGGGAACACTGAAGCTTTCTTT
CAWRVLTGNTEAFF
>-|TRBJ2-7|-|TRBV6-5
TGTGCCAGCAGTGAATCGGGGTTCGAGCAGTACTTC
CASSESGFEQYF
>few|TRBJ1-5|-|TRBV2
TGTGCCAGCAGTCCAGGGCGGCAGCCCCAGCATTTT
CASSPGRQPQHF
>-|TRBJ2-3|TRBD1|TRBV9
TGTGCCAGCAGCGTAACGGGACAGGGAATAGATACGCAGTATTTT
CASSVTGQGIDTQYF